The 6 T cell receptor beta chains below come from one sample, sequenced in a study of T cell responses to AZD1222 COVID-19 vaccine. Assay: immunoSEQ multiplex PCR; the TCRdb copy retains only in-frame clones and omits some. In the table there are about 130,000 clones, around 84% of which are singletons. Here the sequenced sample was peripheral blood, taken on day 0 of AZD1222 vaccination. These receptors were taken from an adult in good health.

This chain links TRBV7-9 with TRBJ2-5, with D perhaps matching TRBD2 (7 bases). V lost 4 bases, J lost 5 bases, and 11 bases lay in between. This CDR3 is 13 amino acids long. Per the germline V gene, CDR1 is SEHNR and CDR2 is FQNEAQ (reference sequence). CDR3 nucleotide sequence: TGTGCCAGCAGCTGGAAGGGGGGGGAGACCCAGTACTTC. The encoded protein is CASSWKGGETQYF.

The CDR3 protein is CASSEQRGTEAFF. CDR3 in DNA: TGTGCCAGCAGCGAACAAAGAGGCACTGAAGCTTTCTTT. The J gene is TRBJ1-1, the V gene TRBV7-2; no clear D. Germline-derived CDR1 and CDR2 are SGHTA and FQGNSA. The CDR3 extends over 13 amino acids. V dropped 5 bases and J dropped 4 bases, with 11 bases sitting between them.

The V gene is TRBV7-6, the J gene TRBJ1-6; D is unclear. Per the germline V gene, CDR1 is SGHVS and CDR2 is FNYEAQ. The CDR3 is 17 residues long. V was trimmed by 5 bases and J by 0 bases, leaving 14 bases between them. CDR3 region: CASSLTAPSSYNSPLHF. In nucleotides, the CDR3 is TGTGCCAGCAGCCTGACGGCTCCTAGCTCCTATAATTCACCCCTCCACTTT.

This chain uses TRBV4-1 with TRBJ1-5, with D perhaps matching TRBD1 (6 bases). The CDR3 totals 17 residues. CDR1 is MGHRA and CDR2 is YSYEKL in the germline V gene. Trimming left V 1 base short and J 1 base short, with 14 bases between. This CDR3 is CASSQGQQGGSNQPQHF. In DNA, the CDR3 is TGCGCCAGCAGCCAAGGGCAACAGGGTGGCAGCAATCAGCCCCAGCATTTT.

This chain uses TRBV27 with TRBJ1-3; 9 nucleotides agree with TRBD1. V shed 6 bases, J shed 2 bases, and the junction held 5 bases outside the gene matches. CDR1 and CDR2 from the germline V gene are MNHEY and SMNVEV (reference sequence). This CDR3 spans 15 amino acids. Here the CDR3 DNA reads TGTGCCAGCAGACTTACAGGGGGCCCTGGAAACACCATATATTTT. It is translated as CASRLTGGPGNTIYF.

The chain is built from TRBV5-4 and TRBJ2-5; D may be TRBD2 (6 bases). Germline lookup yields CDR1 SGHNT and CDR2 YYREEE (reference sequence). The V end was cut by 4 bases, the J end by 4 bases, with 14 bases between. There are 14 residues in the CDR3. The CDR3 DNA sequence: TGTGCCAGCAGCCGAGAGACTAGGGGAGAGACCCAGTACTTC. Amino acids: CASSRETRGETQYF.